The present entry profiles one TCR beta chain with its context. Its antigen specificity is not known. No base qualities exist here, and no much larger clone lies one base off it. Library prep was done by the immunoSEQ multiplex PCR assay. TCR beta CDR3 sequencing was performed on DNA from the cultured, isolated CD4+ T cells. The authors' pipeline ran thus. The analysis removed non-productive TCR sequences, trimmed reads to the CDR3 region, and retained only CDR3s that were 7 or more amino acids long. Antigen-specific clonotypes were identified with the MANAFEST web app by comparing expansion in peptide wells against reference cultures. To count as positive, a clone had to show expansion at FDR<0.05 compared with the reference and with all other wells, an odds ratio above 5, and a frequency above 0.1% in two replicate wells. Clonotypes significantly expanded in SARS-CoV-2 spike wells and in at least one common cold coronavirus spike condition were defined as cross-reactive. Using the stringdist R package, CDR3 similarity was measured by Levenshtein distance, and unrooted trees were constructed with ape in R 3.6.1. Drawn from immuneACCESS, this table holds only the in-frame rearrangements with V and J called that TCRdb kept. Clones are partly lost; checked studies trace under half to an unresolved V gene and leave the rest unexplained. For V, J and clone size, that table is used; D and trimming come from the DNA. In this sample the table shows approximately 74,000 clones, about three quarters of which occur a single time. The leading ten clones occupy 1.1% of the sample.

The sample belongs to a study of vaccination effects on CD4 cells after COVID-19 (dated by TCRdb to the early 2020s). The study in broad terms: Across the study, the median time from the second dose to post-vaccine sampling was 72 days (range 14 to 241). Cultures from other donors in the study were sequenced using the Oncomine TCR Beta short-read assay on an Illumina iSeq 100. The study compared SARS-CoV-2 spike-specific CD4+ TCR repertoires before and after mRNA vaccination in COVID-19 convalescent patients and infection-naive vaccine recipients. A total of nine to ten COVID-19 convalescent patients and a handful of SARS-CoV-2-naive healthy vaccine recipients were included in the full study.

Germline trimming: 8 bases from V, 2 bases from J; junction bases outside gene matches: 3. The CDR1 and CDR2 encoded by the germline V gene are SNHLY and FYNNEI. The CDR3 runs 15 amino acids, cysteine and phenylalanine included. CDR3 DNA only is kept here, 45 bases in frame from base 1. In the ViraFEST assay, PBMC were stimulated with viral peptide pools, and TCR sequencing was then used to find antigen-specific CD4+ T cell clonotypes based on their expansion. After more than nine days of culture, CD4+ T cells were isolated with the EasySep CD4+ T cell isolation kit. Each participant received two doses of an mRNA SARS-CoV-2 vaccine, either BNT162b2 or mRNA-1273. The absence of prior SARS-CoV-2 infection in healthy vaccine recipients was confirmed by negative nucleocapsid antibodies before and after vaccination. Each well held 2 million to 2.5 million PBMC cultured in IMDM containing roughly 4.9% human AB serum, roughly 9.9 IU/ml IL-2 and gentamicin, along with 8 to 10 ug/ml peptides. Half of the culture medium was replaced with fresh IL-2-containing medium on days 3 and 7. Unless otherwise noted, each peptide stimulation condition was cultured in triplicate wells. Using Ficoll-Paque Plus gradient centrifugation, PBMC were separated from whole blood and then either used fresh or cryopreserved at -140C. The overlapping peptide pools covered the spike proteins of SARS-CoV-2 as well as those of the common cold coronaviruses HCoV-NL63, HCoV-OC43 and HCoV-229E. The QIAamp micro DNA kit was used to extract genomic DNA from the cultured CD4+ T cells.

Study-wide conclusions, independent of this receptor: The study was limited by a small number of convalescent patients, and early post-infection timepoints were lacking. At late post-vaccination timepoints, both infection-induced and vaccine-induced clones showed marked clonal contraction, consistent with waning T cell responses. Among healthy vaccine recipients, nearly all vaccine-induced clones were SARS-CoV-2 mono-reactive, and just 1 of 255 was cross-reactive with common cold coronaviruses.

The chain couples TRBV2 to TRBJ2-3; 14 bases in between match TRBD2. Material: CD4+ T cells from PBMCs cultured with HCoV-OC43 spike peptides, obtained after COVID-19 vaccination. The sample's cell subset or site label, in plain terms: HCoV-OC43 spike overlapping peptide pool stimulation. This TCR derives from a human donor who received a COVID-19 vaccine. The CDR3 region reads CASLGLAGVTDTQYF. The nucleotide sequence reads TGTGCCAGCCTGGGACTAGCGGGGGTCACAGATACGCAGTATTTT.